The rows below give T cell receptor beta chains drawn from one sample of a study of Graves' ophthalmopathy and Graves' hyperthyroidism. TCRdb recomputed calls from the multiplex PCR reads with MiXCR, one row per CDR3 protein. The sample lists roughly 400,000 distinct CDR3 sequences, about 17% seen once, with about 1.4% in the top ten. The sample consisted of peripheral blood. All receptors come from a woman aged 18-29 years with Graves' ophthalmopathy. Each CDR3 is given with its conserved first and last residue. Fields, in order: J gene, clone size, CDR3 length, V gene, D gene, CDR3 protein, CDR3 DNA. The D gene is left open where the match is weak. The size field is filled for only some rows; it gives once, few, many or a size class.

j_gene: TRBJ1-2
abundance: many
len: 15
v_gene: TRBV28
d_gene: TRBD1
CDR3aa: CASRYTGGRLDGYTF
CDR3nt: TGTGCCAGCAGATACACAGGGGGCCGGCTAGATGGCTACACCTTC

j_gene: TRBJ2-4
abundance: .
len: 21
v_gene: TRBV3-1
d_gene: TRBD2
CDR3aa: CASSPVSGTSGRRKAKNIQYF
CDR3nt: TGTGCCAGCAGCCCGGTGTCCGGGACTAGCGGGAGACGGAAGGCCAAAAACATTCAGTACTTC

j_gene: TRBJ2-5
abundance: many
len: 16
v_gene: TRBV9
d_gene: .
CDR3aa: CASSVGPRDYQETQYF
CDR3nt: TGTGCCAGCAGCGTAGGTCCGAGAGATTACCAAGAGACCCAGTACTTC

j_gene: TRBJ1-4
abundance: once
len: 15
v_gene: TRBV6-2/TRBV6-3
d_gene: TRBD1
CDR3aa: CASSHWDSSNEKLFF
CDR3nt: TGTGCCAGCAGTCACTGGGACAGCAGTAATGAAAAACTGTTTTTT

j_gene: TRBJ2-5
abundance: many
len: 15
v_gene: TRBV20-1
d_gene: TRBD2
CDR3aa: CSARVPAGGIETQYF
CDR3nt: TGCAGTGCTAGAGTTCCAGCGGGAGGTATAGAGACCCAGTACTTC

j_gene: TRBJ1-1
abundance: many
len: 14
v_gene: TRBV7-2
d_gene: .
CDR3aa: CANTRGAMNTEAFF
CDR3nt: TGTGCCAATACCCGGGGGGCTATGAACACTGAAGCTTTCTTT

j_gene: TRBJ1-1
abundance: .
len: 18
v_gene: TRBV28
d_gene: TRBD1
CDR3aa: CASSLRDRVVVLNTEAFF
CDR3nt: TGTGCCAGCAGTTTAAGGGACAGGGTAGTGGTTCTGAACACTGAAGCTTTCTTT

j_gene: TRBJ1-5
abundance: many
len: 15
v_gene: TRBV28
d_gene: TRBD1
CDR3aa: CASREDRAFHQPQHF
CDR3nt: TGTGCCAGCAGGGAGGACAGGGCGTTTCATCAGCCCCAGCATTTT

j_gene: TRBJ1-6
abundance: many
len: 12
v_gene: TRBV6-1
d_gene: .
CDR3aa: CASRGTSSPLHF
CDR3nt: TGTGCCAGCAGGGGGACCTCTTCGCCCCTCCACTTT

j_gene: TRBJ2-1
abundance: many
len: 14
v_gene: TRBV12-3/TRBV12-4
d_gene: .
CDR3aa: CASRSGLGLNEQFF
CDR3nt: TGTGCCAGCAGGAGTGGTTTGGGTCTGAATGAGCAGTTCTTC

j_gene: TRBJ2-5
abundance: .
len: 14
v_gene: TRBV29-1
d_gene: .
CDR3aa: CSVFTGVGSGTQYF
CDR3nt: TGCAGCGTTTTTACAGGGGTTGGTAGCGGGACCCAGTACTTC

j_gene: TRBJ1-6
abundance: .
len: 17
v_gene: TRBV6-5
d_gene: .
CDR3aa: CASSYSSRVSGNSPLHF
CDR3nt: TGTGCCAGCAGTTACTCGAGTCGAGTATCCGGCAATTCACCCCTCCACTTT

j_gene: TRBJ1-5
abundance: many
len: 16
v_gene: TRBV19
d_gene: .
CDR3aa: CASSTPGGGQNQPQHF
CDR3nt: TGTGCCAGTAGTACCCCGGGGGGGGGGCAAAATCAGCCCCAGCATTTT

j_gene: TRBJ2-5
abundance: many
len: 13
v_gene: TRBV11-2
d_gene: .
CDR3aa: CASSLDWDAAQYF
CDR3nt: TGTGCCAGCAGCTTAGATTGGGATGCTGCCCAGTACTTC

j_gene: TRBJ1-2
abundance: many
len: 15
v_gene: TRBV6-5
d_gene: TRBD1
CDR3aa: CASSYNEDRVYGYTF
CDR3nt: TGTGCCAGCAGTTACAACGAGGACAGGGTTTATGGCTACACCTTC

j_gene: TRBJ1-5
abundance: many
len: 17
v_gene: TRBV2
d_gene: .
CDR3aa: CASSPFRTSRGNQPQHF
CDR3nt: TGTGCCAGCAGTCCTTTTCGGACTTCGAGGGGCAATCAGCCCCAGCATTTT

j_gene: TRBJ1-2
abundance: many
len: 14
v_gene: TRBV19
d_gene: TRBD1
CDR3aa: CASSMRDRTLGYTF
CDR3nt: TGTGCCAGTAGTATGAGGGACAGAACCTTGGGCTACACCTTC

j_gene: TRBJ1-2
abundance: few
len: 20
v_gene: TRBV3-1
d_gene: TRBD1
CDR3aa: CASSQALSPGQGTNLHGYTF
CDR3nt: TGTGCCAGCAGCCAAGCCCTATCACCGGGACAGGGGACAAATTTGCATGGCTACACCTTC

j_gene: TRBJ1-6
abundance: many
len: 18
v_gene: TRBV12-3/TRBV12-4
d_gene: .
CDR3aa: CASSLIVGQEPNNSPLHF
CDR3nt: TGTGCCAGCAGTTTAATCGTCGGGCAGGAGCCCAATAATTCACCCCTCCACTTT

j_gene: TRBJ1-2
abundance: many
len: 14
v_gene: TRBV12-3/TRBV12-4
d_gene: .
CDR3aa: CASSQGTFIDGYTF
CDR3nt: TGTGCCAGCAGCCAAGGGACGTTCATTGACGGCTACACCTTC

j_gene: TRBJ2-4
abundance: many
len: 15
v_gene: TRBV6-1
d_gene: TRBD2
CDR3aa: CASNGLAGAENIQYF
CDR3nt: TGTGCCAGCAACGGACTAGCGGGGGCTGAAAACATTCAGTACTTC

j_gene: TRBJ2-5
abundance: few
len: 12
v_gene: TRBV12-3/TRBV12-4
d_gene: .
CDR3aa: CASSPGTPWRYF
CDR3nt: TGTGCCAGCAGTCCTGGGACGCCCTGGCGGTACTTC

j_gene: TRBJ2-5
abundance: many
len: 14
v_gene: TRBV27
d_gene: TRBD2
CDR3aa: CASSRAGFQETQYF
CDR3nt: TGTGCCAGCAGTCGAGCGGGGTTCCAAGAGACCCAGTACTTC

j_gene: TRBJ1-1
abundance: many
len: 14
v_gene: TRBV5-1
d_gene: .
CDR3aa: CASSSGTSNTEAFF
CDR3nt: TGCGCCAGCAGTTCCGGGACCTCGAACACTGAAGCTTTCTTT

j_gene: TRBJ2-2
abundance: many
len: 15
v_gene: TRBV28
d_gene: .
CDR3aa: CASSRRGLNTGELFF
CDR3nt: TGTGCCAGCAGTCGACGGGGGTTGAACACCGGGGAGCTGTTTTTT

j_gene: TRBJ2-5
abundance: many
len: 12
v_gene: TRBV5-1
d_gene: .
CDR3aa: CASALEAKTQYF
CDR3nt: TGCGCCAGCGCATTGGAGGCAAAGACCCAGTACTTC

j_gene: TRBJ1-1
abundance: many
len: 14
v_gene: TRBV6-2/TRBV6-3
d_gene: .
CDR3aa: CASDRTGMNTEAFF
CDR3nt: TGTGCCAGCGACAGAACCGGCATGAACACTGAAGCTTTCTTT

j_gene: TRBJ2-2
abundance: many
len: 15
v_gene: TRBV27
d_gene: .
CDR3aa: CASPRQNANTGELFF
CDR3nt: TGTGCCAGCCCTAGACAGAACGCGAACACCGGGGAGCTGTTTTTT

j_gene: TRBJ2-5
abundance: many
len: 16
v_gene: TRBV24-1
d_gene: .
CDR3aa: CATSDLSRTGGETQYF
CDR3nt: TGTGCCACCAGTGATTTATCCAGGACAGGAGGGGAGACCCAGTACTTC

j_gene: TRBJ2-2
abundance: .
len: 14
v_gene: TRBV11-2
d_gene: .
CDR3aa: CASSLMLDTGELFF
CDR3nt: TGTGCCAGCAGCTTAATGTTGGACACCGGGGAGCTGTTTTTT

j_gene: TRBJ1-2
abundance: many
len: 11
v_gene: TRBV10-2
d_gene: .
CDR3aa: CAIQRGNGYTF
CDR3nt: TGCGCCATCCAAAGGGGAAATGGCTACACCTTC

j_gene: TRBJ1-5
abundance: many
len: 14
v_gene: TRBV6-1
d_gene: .
CDR3aa: CASSPRQADQPQHF
CDR3nt: TGTGCCAGCAGCCCCAGACAGGCCGATCAGCCCCAGCATTTT

j_gene: TRBJ2-7
abundance: many
len: 15
v_gene: TRBV20-1
d_gene: TRBD1
CDR3aa: CSAPEGSGGPNEQYF
CDR3nt: TGCAGTGCCCCTGAGGGCTCAGGGGGTCCCAACGAGCAGTACTTC

j_gene: TRBJ1-2
abundance: many
len: 14
v_gene: TRBV6-1
d_gene: TRBD1
CDR3aa: CASSTGQGAYGYTF
CDR3nt: TGTGCCAGCAGTACCGGACAGGGGGCCTATGGCTACACCTTC

j_gene: TRBJ1-3
abundance: many
len: 13
v_gene: TRBV19
d_gene: .
CDR3aa: CASSEASGNTIYF
CDR3nt: TGTGCCAGTAGTGAAGCCTCTGGAAACACCATATATTTT

j_gene: TRBJ2-5
abundance: many
len: 12
v_gene: TRBV20-1
d_gene: .
CDR3aa: CSASSMQETQYF
CDR3nt: TGCAGTGCTAGCTCAATGCAAGAGACCCAGTACTTC

j_gene: TRBJ2-5
abundance: many
len: 14
v_gene: TRBV11-2
d_gene: .
CDR3aa: CASSPPTHRETQYF
CDR3nt: TGTGCCAGCAGCCCGCCAACCCATCGAGAGACCCAGTACTTC

j_gene: TRBJ2-5
abundance: .
len: 15
v_gene: TRBV20-1
d_gene: .
CDR3aa: CSARGLPPVGETQYF
CDR3nt: TGCAGTGCTAGAGGTCTACCACCGGTCGGTGAGACCCAGTACTTC

j_gene: TRBJ2-7
abundance: many
len: 13
v_gene: TRBV20-1
d_gene: .
CDR3aa: CSAQGRGAYEQYF
CDR3nt: TGCAGTGCTCAGGGTAGGGGCGCCTACGAGCAGTACTTC

j_gene: TRBJ1-2
abundance: many
len: 12
v_gene: TRBV28
d_gene: TRBD1
CDR3aa: CASSLTGEGYTF
CDR3nt: TGTGCCAGCAGTCTCACAGGGGAGGGCTACACCTTC

j_gene: TRBJ2-7
abundance: many
len: 15
v_gene: TRBV6-5
d_gene: .
CDR3aa: CASSYSGRGRSAQYF
CDR3nt: TGTGCCAGCAGTTACTCGGGCAGAGGGCGGAGCGCGCAGTACTTC

j_gene: TRBJ2-5
abundance: many
len: 15
v_gene: TRBV29-1
d_gene: TRBD2
CDR3aa: CSVEDGRSFGETQYF
CDR3nt: TGCAGCGTTGAAGACGGGAGGAGTTTTGGGGAGACCCAGTACTTC

j_gene: TRBJ1-1
abundance: many
len: 15
v_gene: TRBV7-9
d_gene: .
CDR3aa: CASSFPTGTTIEAFF
CDR3nt: TGTGCCAGCAGCTTCCCAACCGGGACAACTATTGAAGCTTTCTTT

j_gene: TRBJ2-4
abundance: .
len: 16
v_gene: TRBV19
d_gene: .
CDR3aa: CASSIWPGSAKNIQYF
CDR3nt: TGTGCCAGTAGTATCTGGCCAGGGTCTGCCAAAAACATTCAGTACTTC

j_gene: TRBJ2-3
abundance: once
len: 16
v_gene: TRBV5-6
d_gene: TRBD2
CDR3aa: CASSPLAGPSTDTQYF
CDR3nt: TGTGCCAGCAGCCCACTAGCGGGGCCTAGCACAGATACGCAGTATTTT

j_gene: TRBJ1-1
abundance: many
len: 12
v_gene: TRBV7-3
d_gene: .
CDR3aa: CASSRGDTEAFF
CDR3nt: TGTGCCAGCAGCCGGGGGGACACTGAAGCTTTCTTT

j_gene: TRBJ2-7
abundance: many
len: 15
v_gene: TRBV19
d_gene: .
CDR3aa: CASSNPGAPSYEQYF
CDR3nt: TGTGCCAGTAGTAACCCAGGGGCTCCCTCCTACGAGCAGTACTTC

j_gene: TRBJ1-3
abundance: many
len: 15
v_gene: TRBV6-2/TRBV6-3
d_gene: .
CDR3aa: CASSYSSLGGNTIYF
CDR3nt: TGTGCCAGCAGTTACTCGTCCCTCGGAGGAAACACCATATATTTT